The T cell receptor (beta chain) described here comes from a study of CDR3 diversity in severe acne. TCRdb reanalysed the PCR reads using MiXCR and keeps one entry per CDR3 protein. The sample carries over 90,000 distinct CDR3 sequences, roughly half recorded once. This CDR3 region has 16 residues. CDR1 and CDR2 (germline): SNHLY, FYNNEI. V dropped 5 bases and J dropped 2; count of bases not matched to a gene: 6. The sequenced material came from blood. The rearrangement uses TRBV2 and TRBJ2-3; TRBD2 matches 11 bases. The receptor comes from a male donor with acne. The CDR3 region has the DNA TGTGCCAGCAGTTATAGCGGGAGGGCCATCACAGATACGCAGTATTTT. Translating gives CASSYSGRAITDTQYF.